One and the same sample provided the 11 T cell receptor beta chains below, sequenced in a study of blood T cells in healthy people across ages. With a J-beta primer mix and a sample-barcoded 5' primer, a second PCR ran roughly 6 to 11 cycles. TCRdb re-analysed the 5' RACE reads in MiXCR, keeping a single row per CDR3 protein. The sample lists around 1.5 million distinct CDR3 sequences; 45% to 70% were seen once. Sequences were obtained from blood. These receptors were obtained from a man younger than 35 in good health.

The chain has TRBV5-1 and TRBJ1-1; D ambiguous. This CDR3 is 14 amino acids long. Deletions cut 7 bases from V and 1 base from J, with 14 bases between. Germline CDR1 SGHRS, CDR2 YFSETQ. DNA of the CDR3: TGCGCCAGCCAACTCCACAGTGGGAACACTGAAGCTTTCTTT. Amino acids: CASQLHSGNTEAFF.

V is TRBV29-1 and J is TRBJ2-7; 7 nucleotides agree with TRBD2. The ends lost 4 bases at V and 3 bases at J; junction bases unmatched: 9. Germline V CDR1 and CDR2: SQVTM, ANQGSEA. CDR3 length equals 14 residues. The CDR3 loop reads CSVGFRGGNYEQYF. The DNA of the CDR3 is TGCAGCGTTGGTTTCCGGGGAGGGAACTACGAGCAGTACTTC.

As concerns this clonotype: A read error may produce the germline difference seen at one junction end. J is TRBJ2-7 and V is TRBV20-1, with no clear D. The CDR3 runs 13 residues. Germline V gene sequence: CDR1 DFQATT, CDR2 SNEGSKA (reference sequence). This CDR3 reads CNARAFDSYEQYF. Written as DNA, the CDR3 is TGCAATGCTCGGGCATTTGACTCCTACGAGCAGTACTTC.

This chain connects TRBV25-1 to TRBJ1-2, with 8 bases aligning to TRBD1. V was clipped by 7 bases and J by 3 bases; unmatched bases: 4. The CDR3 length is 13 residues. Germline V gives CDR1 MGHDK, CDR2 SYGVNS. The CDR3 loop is CASNSGGDYGYTF. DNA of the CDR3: TGTGCCAGCAATTCAGGGGGCGACTATGGCTACACCTTC.

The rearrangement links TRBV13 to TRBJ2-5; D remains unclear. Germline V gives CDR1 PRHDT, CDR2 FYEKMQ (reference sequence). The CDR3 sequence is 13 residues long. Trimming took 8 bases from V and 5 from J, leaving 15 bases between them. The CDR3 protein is CASGSQTDETQYF. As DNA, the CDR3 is TGTGCCAGCGGTAGTCAGACCGATGAGACCCAGTACTTC.

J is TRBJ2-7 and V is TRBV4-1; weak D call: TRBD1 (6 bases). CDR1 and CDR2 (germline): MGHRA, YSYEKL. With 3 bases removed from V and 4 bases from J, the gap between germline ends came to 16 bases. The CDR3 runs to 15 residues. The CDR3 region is CASSQESARGYEQYF. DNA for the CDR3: TGCGCCAGCAGCCAGGAGAGTGCCAGGGGATACGAGCAGTACTTC.

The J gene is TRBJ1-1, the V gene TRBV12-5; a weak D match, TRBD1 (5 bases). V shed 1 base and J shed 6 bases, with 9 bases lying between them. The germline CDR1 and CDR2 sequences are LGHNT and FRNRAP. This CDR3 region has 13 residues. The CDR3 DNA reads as TGTGCTAGTGGTTTGGCAGGGACGGCTGAAGCTTTCTTT. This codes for CASGLAGTAEAFF.

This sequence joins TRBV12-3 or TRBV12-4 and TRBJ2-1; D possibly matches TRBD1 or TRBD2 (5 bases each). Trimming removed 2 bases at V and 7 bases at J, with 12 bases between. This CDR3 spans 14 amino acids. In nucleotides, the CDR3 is TGTGCCAGCAGTTTACAGGGAGAGCTTAATGAGCAGTTCTTC. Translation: CASSLQGELNEQFF.

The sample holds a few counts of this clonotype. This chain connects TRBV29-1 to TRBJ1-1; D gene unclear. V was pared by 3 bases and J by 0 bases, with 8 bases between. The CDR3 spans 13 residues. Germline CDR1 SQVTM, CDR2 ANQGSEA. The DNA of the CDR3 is TGCAGCGTTGACAAGGGTCTGAACACTGAAGCTTTCTTT. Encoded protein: CSVDKGLNTEAFF.

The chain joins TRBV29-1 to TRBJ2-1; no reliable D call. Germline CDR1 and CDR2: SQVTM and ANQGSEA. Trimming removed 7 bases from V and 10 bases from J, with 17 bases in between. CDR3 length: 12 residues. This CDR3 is CSASTAAGEQFF. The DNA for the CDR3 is TGCAGCGCATCTACGGCCGCCGGAGAGCAGTTCTTC.

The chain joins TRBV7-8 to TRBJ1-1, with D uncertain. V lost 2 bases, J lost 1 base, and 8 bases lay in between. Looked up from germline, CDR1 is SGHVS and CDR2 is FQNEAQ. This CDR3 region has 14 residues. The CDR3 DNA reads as TGTGCCAGCAGCTTAATTTACACGAACACTGAAGCTTTCTTT. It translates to CASSLIYTNTEAFF.